There are a few counts of the clone carrying this T cell receptor (beta chain). Its antigen is undetermined. These data belong to a study of beta chain features in type 1 diabetes. The isolated RNA, all of it, was reverse transcribed, so expressed TCRB transcripts were what got sequenced. Profiled with immunoSEQ multiplex PCR; TCRdb holds only in-frame clones, not every one. The sample records roughly 730,000 clones, roughly 13% being singletons. Naive, central memory, regulatory and stem cell-like memory cells within the CD4+ compartment were sorted using CD45RO/CCR7/CD25/CD127/CD95/CD27. Study conclusions and caveats: VDJ junctions sequenced from type 1 diabetes patients showed fewer insertions and more deletions. In every one of the four CD4+ subsets, TCRB CDR3s were moderately but significantly shorter in Type 1 diabetes patients.

Deletions cut 7 bases from V and 14 bases from J, with 14 bases between. Per germline, CDR1 GTSNPN and CDR2 SVGIG (reference sequence). The CDR3 is 10 residues long. The chain combines TRBV30 with TRBJ1-4; D is undetermined. The sample was naive CD4+ T cells from blood. The clonotype originates from a young man with type 1 diabetes. The DNA for the CDR3 is TGTGCCTCAGGCCCGTCTCGGCTGTTTTTT. This codes for CASGPSRLFF.